This T cell receptor beta chain was captured in a study of blood T cell repertoires in COVID-19 (TCRdb year 2020). Looking at the study overall: The collaborator samples originated in the United States, Italy and Spain and spanned the acute and convalescent phases of COVID-19. The prospective study material was composed of cDNA or gDNA derived from T cells, B-cell-depleted T cells, or PBMCs. Deeply sampled blood TCRbeta repertoires from subjects exposed to, actively infected with, or recovered from COVID-19 were included in the dataset. The samples were drawn from the first 160 participants of the ongoing ImmuneRACE study and from over a thousand subjects provided by 6 global collaborators. Where HLA class I and class II types were available, the types were taken from metadata supplied by the sample provider, not from assay-based typing. The repertoires were made available in a free public database intended to serve as a resource for research on the immune response to SARS-CoV-2. Nearly every sample came with metadata listing a de-identified subject ID, COVID-19 status, age in years and sex.

TCRbeta CDR3 regions were amplified from genomic DNA using the immunoSEQ Assay, a bias-controlled multiplex PCR. In the authors' own workflow: Within the assay, amplification of reference gene primers was used to estimate how many nucleated cells each sample contained. To quantify the absolute abundance of each unique TCRbeta CDR3 rearrangement, sequence reads were collapsed and filtered. For each sample, productive Simpson clonality was calculated as the square root of Simpson's diversity index over productive rearrangements. The clones in this table, taken by TCRdb from immuneACCESS, are in-frame only. Not every clone is retained; where verified, under half of the shortfall comes from an unresolved V gene, and the cause of the rest is unknown. From that table come the V and J calls and clone size; the DNA was used to work out D and trimming. The sample includes approximately 330,000 clones, with 65% to 90% observed a single time. The top ten clonotypes cover about 4% of the sample.

Broader findings and caveats from the paper: The quantity of clinical and demographic metadata differed by source and by participant and was supplied without curation.

Of note for this clone: Its target antigen remains unknown. Base quality data are lacking; no much larger clone is found one base away.

Participants in the prospective study were enrolled through a virtual design, were aged roughly 18 to 100 years, and lived in under 25 United States geographic areas. In the prospective study, cohorts were assigned on the basis of participant-reported clinical history obtained from a screening survey and a study questionnaire. In the prospective study, mobile phlebotomists collected whole blood, serum and a nasopharyngeal or oropharyngeal swab from each participant. Additional blood draws and questionnaires over an approximately two-month period could optionally be provided by prospective study participants. Blood samples from the prospective study were shipped frozen or at room temperature prior to DNA extraction. The germline V gene provides CDR1 MNHEY and CDR2 SVGEGT. V drops 6 bases and J drops 0 bases, leaving 14 bases in between. The CDR3 sequence holds 15 residues, the cysteine and phenylalanine included. Just the 45-base CDR3 DNA is kept, in frame starting at base 1.

The sequenced sample consisted of PBMCs or T cells enriched from blood (not recorded which). The chain is made from TRBV6-2 or TRBV6-3 and TRBJ1-2, with TRBD1 as a weak D call on 6 bases. This TCR came from a woman between 40 and 55 years old with acute COVID-19. The CDR3 sequence is CASSPLDRPNYGYTF. The DNA is TGTGCCAGCAGCCCTTTGGACAGACCTAACTATGGCTACACCTTC.